The clone carrying this T cell receptor (beta chain) was observed many times. TCRdb fed the reads into MiXCR, producing one record per CDR3 protein. The sample lists 76,000 or so distinct CDR3 sequences, 3.5% to 4.5% occurring once. This CDR3 is built from 15 residues. Germline loops: CDR1 LNHNV, CDR2 YYDKDF (reference sequence). Trimming removed 4 bases from V and 5 bases from J, with 12 bases in between. The data are from a study of T cell repertoires in cytomegalovirus infection. Sequences were obtained from PBMCs. The chain combines TRBV15 with TRBJ1-6; D may be TRBD1 (6 bases). This TCR was recovered from a human donor in good health (CMV status not recorded). Some clones in this sample may be carry-over from other donors' samples. As DNA, the CDR3 is TGTGCCACCAGCAACCGGGCAGGGGATAATTCACCCCTCCACTTT. Its translation is CATSNRAGDNSPLHF.